One sample yielded the 2 T cell receptor beta chains listed below, sequenced in a study of blood T cells in healthy people across ages. Primers used in a second PCR of roughly 6 to 11 cycles were a sample-barcoded 5' primer and a J-beta primer mix. A single record per CDR3 protein comes from TCRdb applying MiXCR to the 5' RACE reads. The table records 1.8 million or so distinct CDR3 sequences, around 42% of them present only once. Input material: blood. These receptors were obtained from a human donor in good health.

Note on this clonotype: One end of the junction varies from germline; a read error may be responsible. The CDR3 region is CASSLGQSYSEQFF. The CDR3 region has the DNA TGCGCCAGCAGCTTGGGTCAGTCCTACAGTGAGCAGTTCTTC. The chain carries TRBV5-1 and TRBJ2-1, with D unclear. Germline CDR1 and CDR2: SGHRS and YFSETQ. This CDR3 is 14 amino acids long.

The chain couples TRBV6-2 or TRBV6-3 to TRBJ2-5; no firm D call. The germline CDR1 and CDR2 sequences are MNHEY and SVGEGT. The length of the CDR3 is 13 residues. V was clipped by 8 bases and J by 2 bases, with 12 bases between them. As DNA, the CDR3 is TGTGCCAGCTCACGGGTAAAGCAAGAGACCCAGTACTTC. It codes for CASSRVKQETQYF.